This T cell receptor (beta chain) was identified during a study of T cells in Graves' hyperthyroidism and ophthalmopathy. Study-wide points: Blood held most thyroid clonotypes expanded above 0.001 frequency. Stable hyperthyroidism was separated from ophthalmopathy by a model based on 13 V-J features.

This clonotype showed up many times. The antigen is not known. Those patients with uncontrolled infection, other autoimmune disease, pregnancy or lactation were excluded. It was RNA transcripts that yielded the amplified TCR beta CDR3 regions. When the TCR CDR3 underwent first-round RT-PCR, the HTBI primer set was used. MiXCR, applied by TCRdb to the multiplex PCR reads, yields one record per CDR3 protein. The table lists about 500,000 distinct CDR3 sequences, approximately 49% of them singletons. CDR1 is SNHLY, CDR2 FYNNEI, per germline. The CDR3 extends over 12 amino acids. Trimming shortened V by 7 bases and J by 0 bases, and 6 bases separated the two germline ends.

Sequenced sample: peripheral blood or thyroid tissue (not recorded which). The sequence derives from an adult woman with Graves' disease, either hyperthyroidism or ophthalmopathy (not recorded which). The V gene is TRBV2, the J gene TRBJ1-1; no reliable D call. The DNA for the CDR3 is TGTGCCAGCAATTTGATGAACACTGAAGCTTTCTTT. Residues: CASNLMNTEAFF.